Listed below are T cell receptor beta chains from one sample, sequenced in a study of radiotherapy plus CTLA-4 blockade in lung cancer. Profiling relied on immunoSEQ multiplex PCR, and the TCRdb table lists in-frame clones only, not all of them. The profile covers about 80,000 clones, with roughly 79% appearing a single time and over 20% taken by the ten largest. Here the sequenced sample was peripheral blood, taken from a patient treated with radiotherapy plus ipilimumab. These receptors came from a human donor with non-small cell lung cancer whose response to radiotherapy plus ipilimumab could not be evaluated. Some clones in this sample may be carry-over from other donors' samples. Each CDR3 is given with its conserved first and last residue. The D gene is left open where the match is weak. A row's size may be missing; if present it is once, few, many or a size class.

D,V,J,size,CDR3,DNA
-,TRBV28,TRBJ2-2,-,CASRPGGHTGELFF,TGTGCCAGCAGACCCGGGGGACACACCGGGGAGCTGTTTTTT
-,TRBV6-5,TRBJ1-1,once,CASSEDRGSTEAFF,TGTGCCAGCAGTGAGGATCGCGGGTCCACTGAAGCTTTCTTT
TRBD1,TRBV7-9,TRBJ2-7,-,CASSLATGAPNPYEQYF,TGTGCCAGCAGCTTAGCAACAGGGGCCCCCAATCCTTACGAGCAGTACTTC
-,TRBV11-2,TRBJ1-1,few,CASSLVSQNIRGNTEAFF,TGTGCCAGCAGCTTAGTTTCCCAGAACATCCGGGGGAACACTGAAGCTTTCTTT
TRBD1,TRBV29-1,TRBJ1-5,-,CSARTGRNQPQHF,TGCAGCGCTCGGACAGGACGCAATCAGCCCCAGCATTTT
TRBD2,TRBV5-5,TRBJ2-7,-,CASSLKREGNYEQYF,TGTGCCAGCAGCTTAAAAAGGGAGGGAAACTACGAGCAGTACTTC
TRBD1,TRBV6-1,TRBJ2-5,-,CASSFTGTDQETQYF,TGTGCCAGCAGTTTCACCGGGACAGATCAAGAGACCCAGTACTTC
-,TRBV6-5,TRBJ2-7,-,CASSSAGTYEQYF,TGTGCCAGCAGTTCGGCAGGGACATACGAGCAGTACTTC
-,TRBV6-5,TRBJ1-5,-,CASSNRGPNQPQHF,TGTGCCAGCAGTAATAGGGGCCCCAATCAGCCCCAGCATTTT
TRBD1,TRBV5-1,TRBJ2-7,-,CASSPGQGAYEQYF,TGCGCCAGCAGCCCGGGACAGGGGGCCTACGAGCAGTACTTC
-,TRBV6-1,TRBJ1-2,-,CASSEALLGRRYGYTF,TGTGCCAGCAGTGAAGCGCTGTTGGGCAGGCGCTATGGCTACACCTTC
TRBD1,TRBV6-5,TRBJ2-5,-,CASSPDRAPGETQYF,TGTGCCAGCAGTCCCGACAGGGCTCCGGGGGAGACCCAGTACTTC
-,TRBV30,TRBJ2-5,-,CAWSGGGDQYF,TGTGCCTGGAGTGGGGGCGGGGACCAGTACTTC
-,TRBV7-9,TRBJ1-1,few,CASSLEEVTEAFF,TGTGCCAGCAGCTTAGAGGAGGTGACTGAAGCTTTCTTT
-,TRBV5-1,TRBJ1-2,-,CASSLEAGANYGYTF,TGCGCCAGCAGCTTGGAGGCAGGGGCCAACTATGGCTACACCTTC
TRBD1,TRBV2,TRBJ2-7,-,CASTGQAQPPYEQYF,TGTGCCAGCACTGGACAGGCTCAACCCCCCTACGAGCAGTACTTC
TRBD2,TRBV19,TRBJ2-1,-,CASSIDRRGGNEQFF,TGTGCCAGTAGTATAGATCGGCGCGGGGGCAATGAGCAGTTCTTC
TRBD2,TRBV7-2,TRBJ2-7,-,CASSQASGLALGGEQYF,TGTGCCAGCAGCCAAGCCTCGGGACTAGCGCTGGGGGGCGAGCAGTACTTC
TRBD2,TRBV4-1,TRBJ2-1,-,CASSPRTSGGANEQFF,TGCGCCAGCAGCCCGCGGACTAGCGGGGGGGCCAATGAGCAGTTCTTC
TRBD1,TRBV11-1,TRBJ2-5,-,CASSLQGGEETQYF,TGTGCCAGCAGCCTACAGGGGGGCGAAGAGACCCAGTACTTC
TRBD1,TRBV6-5,TRBJ1-3,-,CASSSDRAGNTIYF,TGTGCCAGCAGTTCCGACAGGGCCGGAAACACCATATATTTT
-,TRBV5-8,TRBJ1-5,-,CASSLGRNNQPQHF,TGTGCCAGCAGCTTGGGGCGGAACAATCAGCCCCAGCATTTT
-,TRBV18,TRBJ2-7,-,CASSGEDRSYEQYF,TGTGCCAGCTCCGGAGAGGACAGATCCTACGAGCAGTACTTC
TRBD1,TRBV5-1,TRBJ2-7,-,CASSLGTGLGEQYF,TGCGCCAGCAGCTTGGGGACAGGGCTAGGCGAGCAGTACTTC
-,TRBV6-5,TRBJ1-3,-,CASRQQGRDGNTIYF,TGTGCCAGCAGGCAACAGGGTCGAGATGGAAACACCATATATTTT
-,TRBV5-1,TRBJ1-1,-,CASKVGQNTEAFF,TGCGCCAGCAAGGTGGGACAGAACACTGAAGCTTTCTTT
TRBD2,TRBV14,TRBJ2-5,-,CASSQDRTSGAGETQYF,TGTGCCAGCAGCCAAGACCGGACTAGCGGGGCGGGGGAGACCCAGTACTTC
-,TRBV6-5,TRBJ2-7,-,CASSRTYGGYEQYF,TGTGCCAGCAGTAGAACGTACGGGGGCTACGAGCAGTACTTC
-,TRBV28,TRBJ1-1,-,CASPGANTEAFF,TGTGCCAGCCCAGGGGCGAACACTGAAGCTTTCTTT
-,TRBV5-4,TRBJ1-1,-,CASSGTPGTEAFF,TGTGCCAGCAGCGGGACTCCGGGGACTGAAGCTTTCTTT
-,TRBV2,TRBJ1-1,few,CASSYSEVTEAFF,TGTGCCAGCAGTTACTCTGAGGTCACTGAAGCTTTCTTT
-,TRBV28,TRBJ1-1,-,CASSMGQNTEAFF,TGTGCCAGCAGTATGGGACAGAACACTGAAGCTTTCTTT
-,TRBV6-5,TRBJ2-7,-,CASRLGTYSSYEQYF,TGTGCCAGCAGGCTCGGGACATACAGCTCCTACGAGCAGTACTTC
-,TRBV10-3,TRBJ1-5,few,CAITSWGGREQPQHF,TGTGCCATCACCTCCTGGGGGGGGCGCGAACAGCCCCAGCATTTT
-,TRBV5-6,TRBJ1-4,many,CASSLGLNEKLFF,TGTGCCAGCAGCTTGGGTCTTAATGAAAAACTGTTTTTT
-,TRBV5-1,TRBJ1-1,few,CASSSAGLNTEAFF,TGCGCCAGCAGCTCGGCGGGACTGAACACTGAAGCTTTCTTT
TRBD2,TRBV28,TRBJ2-3,once,CASSFPGLAGGITDTQYF,TGTGCCAGCAGTTTCCCGGGACTAGCGGGGGGTATCACAGATACGCAGTATTTT
-,TRBV6-6,TRBJ2-1,-,CASSVSELGSYNEQFF,TGTGCCAGCAGTGTTAGCGAATTAGGCTCCTACAATGAGCAGTTCTTC
TRBD2,TRBV5-4,TRBJ2-2,-,CASSPGGTTNTGELFF,TGTGCCAGCAGCCCGGGAGGGACAACTAACACCGGGGAGCTGTTTTTT
TRBD1,TRBV28,TRBJ1-4,few,CASSSLGTVNREKLFF,TGTGCCAGCAGTTCTCTTGGGACAGTGAATAGGGAAAAACTGTTTTTT
-,TRBV7-7,TRBJ2-1,-,CASSPDSYNEQFF,TGTGCTAGCAGTCCGGACAGTTACAATGAGCAGTTCTTC
-,TRBV5-1,TRBJ2-3,-,CASSLQGSRVLDTQYF,TGCGCCAGCAGCTTACAAGGTAGTCGGGTCTTGGATACGCAGTATTTT
-,TRBV5-5,TRBJ2-7,-,CASSSDSGASQDEQYF,TGTGCCAGCAGCTCTGACAGTGGGGCCTCCCAGGACGAGCAGTACTTC
-,TRBV4-1,TRBJ2-3,-,CAISFRAGADTQYF,TGCGCCATCTCATTTAGGGCCGGGGCAGATACGCAGTATTTT
-,TRBV20-1,TRBJ1-2,-,CSAGGVNGYTF,TGCAGTGCTGGTGGAGTGAATGGCTACACCTTC
-,TRBV2,TRBJ2-1,-,CASSEGREQFF,TGTGCCAGCAGTGAAGGGAGAGAGCAGTTCTTC
TRBD1,TRBV27,TRBJ1-2,-,CASSFTGGYGYTF,TGTGCCAGCAGTTTTACAGGGGGCTATGGCTACACCTTC
-,TRBV9,TRBJ2-1,-,CARGSGKGFDEQFF,TGTGCCAGGGGGTCGGGGAAAGGTTTCGATGAGCAGTTCTTC
TRBD2,TRBV18,TRBJ2-5,-,CASTGLAGRRETQYF,TGTGCCAGCACGGGACTAGCGGGGAGAAGAGAGACCCAGTACTTC
TRBD1,TRBV6-5,TRBJ1-6,-,CASRMEGASNSPLHF,TGTGCCAGCAGAATGGAGGGGGCCAGTAATTCACCCCTCCACTTT
TRBD1,TRBV6-6,TRBJ1-5,-,CASRRQGDSNQPQHF,TGTGCCAGCAGGAGACAGGGAGATAGCAATCAGCCCCAGCATTTT
-,TRBV27,TRBJ1-2,-,CASSLVWDISNYGYTF,TGTGCCAGCAGTTTAGTTTGGGACATCTCTAACTATGGCTACACCTTC
TRBD1,TRBV18,TRBJ2-7,-,CASSPIGTGPSEQYF,TGTGCCAGCTCCCCAATTGGGACAGGGCCCTCCGAGCAGTACTTC
-,TRBV4-1,TRBJ2-5,-,CASSQGWEFPQETQYF,TGCGCCAGCAGCCAAGGCTGGGAGTTTCCCCAAGAGACCCAGTACTTC
-,TRBV5-1,TRBJ2-3,-,CASSFGDQDTQYF,TGCGCCAGCAGCTTTGGAGATCAAGATACGCAGTATTTT